The rows below give T cell receptor beta chains drawn from one sample of a study of T cells in Graves' hyperthyroidism and ophthalmopathy. TCRdb reprocessed the multiplex PCR reads via MiXCR and lists one record per CDR3 protein. The sample has a few hundred thousand distinct CDR3 sequences; about 16% are singletons. The specimen sequenced was blood. These receptors originate from a woman in her 30s with Graves' hyperthyroidism. Both conserved end residues are part of each CDR3. D genes are given only for firm matches. Part of the rows lack a size; the others show once, few, many or a class for expanded clones.

v_gene: TRBV7-2
d_gene: TRBD2
j_gene: TRBJ2-3
abundance: many
CDR3nt: TGTGCCAGCAGCTATAGCGGGAGTCTAACAGATACGCAGTATTTT
CDR3aa: CASSYSGSLTDTQYF

v_gene: TRBV6-5
d_gene: TRBD2
j_gene: TRBJ2-3
abundance: few
CDR3nt: TGTGCCAGCAGTTCACCCGGGACTAGCGGGAGGCATACGCAGTATTTT
CDR3aa: CASSSPGTSGRHTQYF

v_gene: TRBV3-1
d_gene: -
j_gene: TRBJ1-4
abundance: many
CDR3nt: TGTGCCAGCAGCCAAGATTGGGAGGAAAAACTGTTTTTT
CDR3aa: CASSQDWEEKLFF

v_gene: TRBV28
d_gene: TRBD2
j_gene: TRBJ2-3
abundance: -
CDR3nt: TGTGCCAGCAGTTTGGGGGGGCTAGCGGGAATTCGCACAGATACGCAGTATTTT
CDR3aa: CASSLGGLAGIRTDTQYF

v_gene: TRBV9
d_gene: TRBD2
j_gene: TRBJ2-3
abundance: -
CDR3nt: TGTGCCAGCAGCGTAGCCTCAGGGCGGGAGGGCCTTCGCACAGATACGCAGTATTTT
CDR3aa: CASSVASGREGLRTDTQYF

v_gene: TRBV7-2
d_gene: -
j_gene: TRBJ1-6
abundance: -
CDR3nt: TGTGCCAGCAGCCCAAGACAGTTACATGATGGTTCACCCCTCCACTTT
CDR3aa: CASSPRQLHDGSPLHF

v_gene: TRBV12-3/TRBV12-4
d_gene: -
j_gene: TRBJ2-3
abundance: many
CDR3nt: TGTGCCAGCAGCCTCGTCGGGTCAGATACGCAGTATTTT
CDR3aa: CASSLVGSDTQYF

v_gene: TRBV6-1
d_gene: -
j_gene: TRBJ2-3
abundance: many
CDR3nt: TGTGCCAGCAGTGAAGCGCGGTGGGGCCCCAGCACAGATACGCAGTATTTT
CDR3aa: CASSEARWGPSTDTQYF

v_gene: TRBV14
d_gene: -
j_gene: TRBJ1-6
abundance: -
CDR3nt: TGTGCCAGCAGACAAAGGGGGGAGAGTTCACCCCTCCACTTT
CDR3aa: CASRQRGESSPLHF

v_gene: TRBV13
d_gene: TRBD2
j_gene: TRBJ2-2
abundance: -
CDR3nt: TGTGCCAGCAGCTTAGAGCGGGGGGTCGGCACCGGGGAGCTGTTTTTT
CDR3aa: CASSLERGVGTGELFF

v_gene: TRBV6-1
d_gene: -
j_gene: TRBJ1-5
abundance: many
CDR3nt: TGTGCCAGCAGCCTAACAGGGACCAATCAGCCCCAGCATTTT
CDR3aa: CASSLTGTNQPQHF

v_gene: TRBV7-2
d_gene: TRBD2
j_gene: TRBJ2-3
abundance: many
CDR3nt: TGTGCCAGCAGCTACATAGCGGGAGGTGTCACAGATACGCAGTATTTT
CDR3aa: CASSYIAGGVTDTQYF

v_gene: TRBV9
d_gene: -
j_gene: TRBJ1-2
abundance: -
CDR3nt: TGTGCCAGCAGCTTTAAGGGGGGGCGCGGCTACACCTTC
CDR3aa: CASSFKGGRGYTF

v_gene: TRBV11-2
d_gene: -
j_gene: TRBJ2-1
abundance: many
CDR3nt: TGTGCCAGCAGCTTAAATTACGGGGAGCAGTTCTTC
CDR3aa: CASSLNYGEQFF

v_gene: TRBV12-3/TRBV12-4
d_gene: -
j_gene: TRBJ2-1
abundance: many
CDR3nt: TGTGCCAGCAGCAAAAGGACAGAAAACAATGAGCAGTTCTTC
CDR3aa: CASSKRTENNEQFF

v_gene: TRBV28
d_gene: -
j_gene: TRBJ1-2
abundance: few
CDR3nt: TGTGCCAGCAGTTCGACCGGGACGATTGGTGGCTACACCTTC
CDR3aa: CASSSTGTIGGYTF

v_gene: TRBV15
d_gene: -
j_gene: TRBJ2-7
abundance: few
CDR3nt: TGTGCCACCAGCAGAGACAGGGCCAGCGCGTTTTCCTACGAGCAGTACTTC
CDR3aa: CATSRDRASAFSYEQYF

v_gene: TRBV27
d_gene: TRBD2
j_gene: TRBJ2-1
abundance: few
CDR3nt: TGTGCCAGCAGCCGCGGACTAGCGGGGAACGACATATCAAGTTACGGGCAGTTCTTC
CDR3aa: CASSRGLAGNDISSYGQFF

v_gene: TRBV18
d_gene: -
j_gene: TRBJ1-3
abundance: many
CDR3nt: TGTGCCAGCTCACCACCGGGACTGATAATCTCTGGAAACACCATATATTTT
CDR3aa: CASSPPGLIISGNTIYF

v_gene: TRBV15
d_gene: TRBD2
j_gene: TRBJ2-7
abundance: -
CDR3nt: TGTGCCACCAGCATCCTCGAACTAGCGGGGACGGGGGAGCAGTACTTC
CDR3aa: CATSILELAGTGEQYF